These T cell receptor beta chains were read from a single sample in a study of human T cells and chemical hapten exposure. Each CDR3 protein is one row after TCRdb ran MiXCR on the RACE reads. Among about 51,000 distinct CDR3 sequences, about 9.4% were seen once, and the ten largest hold 11% to 15%. Specimen: whole blood, collected in connection with sensitization to the hapten diphenylcyclopropenone (DPC). The receptor source for this set is a woman in her forties with alopecia areata. Some clones in this sample may be carry-over from other donors' samples. Each CDR3 is given with its conserved first and last residue. The D gene is left open where the match is weak. Expanded clones get a size class; other rows say once, few or many, or leave the size out.

abundance	v_gene	j_gene	d_gene	CDR3nt	CDR3aa
many	TRBV11-1	TRBJ2-1	TRBD2	TGTGCCAGCATGACCGGGACTAGCGGGGGGGCCGTAAATGAGCAGTTCTTC	CASMTGTSGGAVNEQFF
few	TRBV5-1	TRBJ1-1	TRBD1	TGCGCCAGCAGCTCACGAACCCCGGGGACAGGGTGGCACACTGAAGCTTTCTTT	CASSSRTPGTGWHTEAFF
many	TRBV27	TRBJ2-3	TRBD1	TGTGCCAGCGCCCCTTATGGACAGGGGGCAGCAGATACGCAGTATTTT	CASAPYGQGAADTQYF
few	TRBV7-9	TRBJ2-7	NA	TGTGCCAGCAGCATCGACACACGGTACGAGCAGTACTTC	CASSIDTRYEQYF
NA	TRBV2	TRBJ1-4	TRBD1	TGTGCCAGCAGTGAAGCGCTGCCAGGGGGGGAACTGTTTTTT	CASSEALPGGELFF
many	TRBV7-9	TRBJ1-3	NA	TGTGCCAGCAGCTCTTCAGGGCGGGGTCTCTCTGGAAACACCATATATTTT	CASSSSGRGLSGNTIYF
NA	TRBV5-4	TRBJ2-5	NA	TGTGCCAGCAGCATTCACCAAGAGACCCAGTACTTC	CASSIHQETQYF
many	TRBV5-4	TRBJ2-3	TRBD2	TGTGCCAGCAGCTCGCGGGGGGTTATAAGCACAGATACGCAGTATTTT	CASSSRGVISTDTQYF
many	TRBV6-6	TRBJ2-1	NA	TGTGCCAGCAGTCAACTCCTGGGCAGGGACCTACACAATGAGCAGTTCTTC	CASSQLLGRDLHNEQFF
many	TRBV27	TRBJ2-5	NA	TGTGCCAGCAGTTCCCGGCGTCAAGAGACCCAGTACTTC	CASSSRRQETQYF
NA	TRBV12-3/TRBV12-4	TRBJ2-7	TRBD1	TGTGCCAGCAGCCAGCGGACAGGACCGGAGTACTTC	CASSQRTGPEYF
many	TRBV6-6	TRBJ1-1	NA	TGTGCCAGCAGTCAAAACAGGGCGGGTGAAGCTTTCTTT	CASSQNRAGEAFF
many	TRBV2	TRBJ2-3	NA	TGTGCCAGCAGTGATGCAGGACGTAGGGGTTACACAGATACGCAGTATTTT	CASSDAGRRGYTDTQYF
NA	TRBV3-1	TRBJ1-1	TRBD1	TGTGCCAGCAGCCGTAACCCAGGGGACAGAGGCACTGAAGCTTTCTTT	CASSRNPGDRGTEAFF
many	TRBV20-1	TRBJ2-2	TRBD2	TGCAGTGCTAGACTAGCGGGGCCCTTTGAGGAGCTGTTTTTT	CSARLAGPFEELFF
many	TRBV2	TRBJ2-3	NA	TGTGCCAGGTCAGGGGGGACTAGCACAGATACGCAGTATTTT	CARSGGTSTDTQYF
few	TRBV11-2	TRBJ2-7	NA	TGTGCCAGCAGCCCCGGGGCTGAAGGTTCCTACGAGCAGTACTTC	CASSPGAEGSYEQYF
many	TRBV12-3/TRBV12-4	TRBJ1-5	TRBD1	TGTGCCAGCAGTTTTGACCAGGGGGTGCGAAATCAGCCCCAGCATTTT	CASSFDQGVRNQPQHF
many	TRBV10-3	TRBJ2-2	TRBD2	TGTGCCATCAGTGAAGGTCCCCAGACTAGCGGGGGGAACACCGGGGAGCTGTTTTTT	CAISEGPQTSGGNTGELFF
many	TRBV11-1	TRBJ1-2	NA	TGTGCCAGCAGCGGCCGGACGGCCAACTATGGCTACACCTTC	CASSGRTANYGYTF
NA	TRBV7-2	TRBJ2-5	NA	TGTGCCAGCAGCTTCGCCTCCCAAGAGACCCAGTACTTC	CASSFASQETQYF
many	TRBV28	TRBJ2-2	NA	TGTGCCAGCAGAAAGGACACCGGGGAGCTGTTTTTT	CASRKDTGELFF
many	TRBV7-9	TRBJ2-5	NA	TGTGCCAGCACCCTAAGCCAAGAGACCCAGTACTTC	CASTLSQETQYF
NA	TRBV6-6	TRBJ1-1	NA	TGTGCCAGCAGCTCATCCGGTATGAACACTGAAGCTTTCTTT	CASSSSGMNTEAFF
many	TRBV6-5	TRBJ1-2	NA	TGTGCCAGCAGGGGAGACCTACTCTATGGCTACACCTTC	CASRGDLLYGYTF
few	TRBV3-1	TRBJ1-2	TRBD1	TGTGCCAGCAGAGACAGGGTCAACTATGGCTACACCTTC	CASRDRVNYGYTF
many	TRBV28	TRBJ1-6	TRBD1	TGTGCCAGCAGTATCTCGACAGGGACCAATTCACCCCTCCACTTT	CASSISTGTNSPLHF
many	TRBV4-2	TRBJ2-7	TRBD1	TGTGCCAGCAGCCAAGATAGGCAGGGGGCGGCCTACGAGCAGTACTTC	CASSQDRQGAAYEQYF
many	TRBV7-2	TRBJ2-1	NA	TGTGCCAGCAGCCTTGCCTACAATGAGCAGTTCTTC	CASSLAYNEQFF
many	TRBV12-3/TRBV12-4	TRBJ1-6	TRBD1	TGTGCCAGCAGTTTAGCGGTACAGGGGGTTTCACCCCTCCACTTT	CASSLAVQGVSPLHF
many	TRBV29-1	TRBJ2-1	NA	TGCAGCTCAAATGAGGGGAGCTCCTACAATGAGCAGTTCTTC	CSSNEGSSYNEQFF
many	TRBV6-2/TRBV6-3	TRBJ2-3	NA	TGTGCCAGCAGTTTCGACAAAATTACAGATACGCAGTATTTT	CASSFDKITDTQYF
few	TRBV2	TRBJ1-5	NA	TGTGCCAGCAGGGCCGGACAGAGGGACAATCAGCCCCAGCATTTT	CASRAGQRDNQPQHF
NA	TRBV6-1	TRBJ1-5	NA	TGTGCCAGCAGTGAGAGCAGAAATCAGCCCCAGCATTTT	CASSESRNQPQHF
few	TRBV19	TRBJ1-5	NA	TGTGCCAGTACTCGAAGGGGAACTAATCAGCCCCAGCATTTT	CASTRRGTNQPQHF
many	TRBV5-1	TRBJ2-3	NA	TGCGCCAGCAAGAAAGGGATAACAGATACGCAGTATTTT	CASKKGITDTQYF
few	TRBV18	TRBJ2-3	NA	TGTGCCAGCTCACGGCAGGCCAACAGTGACACAGATACGCAGTATTTT	CASSRQANSDTDTQYF
many	TRBV18	TRBJ1-2	NA	TGTGCCAGCTCACCACCGGCCGGGCCGGGACATTATGGCTACACCTTC	CASSPPAGPGHYGYTF
many	TRBV7-2	TRBJ2-7	NA	TGTGCCAGCAGCTTAGATGGGAGCTCGGGCGAGCAGTACTTC	CASSLDGSSGEQYF
NA	TRBV13	TRBJ1-2	NA	TGTGCCAGCAGCTTAGCCCAGGGTGTCAGTGGCTACACCTTC	CASSLAQGVSGYTF
few	TRBV5-1	TRBJ2-2	NA	TGCGCCAGCAGCTTGGACCCGGGGGCGGACAGGGAGCTGTTTTTT	CASSLDPGADRELFF
few	TRBV3-1	TRBJ2-3	TRBD2	TGTGCCAGCAGCCAAGATGCATGGGACTACGGCGTCGGTACGCAGTATTTT	CASSQDAWDYGVGTQYF
many	TRBV6-1	TRBJ2-7	NA	TGTGCCAGCAGTGTCACTGCATACTACGAGCAGTACTTC	CASSVTAYYEQYF
few	TRBV2	TRBJ2-5	TRBD1	TGTGCCAGCAGTGGCGGGACAGGGAGCGAGACCCAGTACTTC	CASSGGTGSETQYF
NA	TRBV6-6	TRBJ2-3	TRBD2	TGTGCCAGCAGTTCAAAGCGGGGGAACACAGATACGCAGTATTTT	CASSSKRGNTDTQYF
many	TRBV4-2	TRBJ2-7	NA	TGTGCCAGCAGCCAAGAGCGGGGCTGGTCCTACGAGCAGTACTTC	CASSQERGWSYEQYF
many	TRBV7-6	TRBJ2-7	TRBD1	TGTGCCAGCAGCTTAGAGACAGGGGGGTCCTACGAGCAGTACTTC	CASSLETGGSYEQYF
few	TRBV30	TRBJ2-1	TRBD1	TGTGCCTGGAGTGACCAACACAGGGGGCTCGGGAATGAGCAGTTCTTC	CAWSDQHRGLGNEQFF
many	TRBV25-1	TRBJ2-5	TRBD2	TGTGCCAGCAGTGCCTCCCCGGGGGGGTGGAAGACCCAGTACTTC	CASSASPGGWKTQYF
many	TRBV21-1	TRBJ2-5	NA	TGTGCCAGCAGCAAAGGGGCTAGCGGGCCACAAGAGACCCAGTACTTC	CASSKGASGPQETQYF
NA	TRBV4-3	TRBJ2-1	NA	TGCGCCAGCAGCCAAGATGGAGGGGGGGCCTCCTACAATGAGCAGTTCTTC	CASSQDGGGASYNEQFF
many	TRBV19	TRBJ2-7	NA	TGTGCCAGTAGTATTGGAGGCAGACGGGCCCTCTACGAGCAGTACTTC	CASSIGGRRALYEQYF
few	TRBV7-2	TRBJ2-1	TRBD2	TGTGCCAGCACAATGGGACTAGCGGAACTCAATGAGCAGTTCTTC	CASTMGLAELNEQFF